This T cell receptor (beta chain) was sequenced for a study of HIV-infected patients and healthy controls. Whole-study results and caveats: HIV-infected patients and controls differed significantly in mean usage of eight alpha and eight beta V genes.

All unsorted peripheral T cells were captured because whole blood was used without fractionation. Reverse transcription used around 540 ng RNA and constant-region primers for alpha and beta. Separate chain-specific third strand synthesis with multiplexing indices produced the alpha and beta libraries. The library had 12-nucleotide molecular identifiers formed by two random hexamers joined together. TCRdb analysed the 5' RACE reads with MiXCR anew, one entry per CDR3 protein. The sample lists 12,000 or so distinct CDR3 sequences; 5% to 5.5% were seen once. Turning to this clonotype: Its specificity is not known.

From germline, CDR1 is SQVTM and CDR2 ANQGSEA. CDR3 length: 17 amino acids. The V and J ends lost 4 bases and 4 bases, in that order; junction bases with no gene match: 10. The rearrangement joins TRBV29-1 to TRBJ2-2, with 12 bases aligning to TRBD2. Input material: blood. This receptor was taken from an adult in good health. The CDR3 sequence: CSVGNLAGGPGTGELFF. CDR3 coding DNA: TGCAGCGTTGGTAACCTAGCGGGGGGGCCCGGCACCGGGGAGCTGTTTTTT.